These 25 T cell receptor beta chains came from one sample sequenced in a study of T cell repertoires in cytomegalovirus infection. TCRdb redid the calling of the reads with MiXCR, one entry per CDR3 protein. The table lists about 530,000 distinct CDR3 sequences, about 25% of them singletons. The sequencing sample was made of PBMCs. These TCRs come from a human donor in good health (CMV status not recorded). Some clones in this sample may be carry-over from other donors' samples.

The V call is TRBV6-4, the J call TRBJ2-1, with no clear D. CDR3 length: 14 amino acids. V was pared by 2 bases and J by 7 bases, with 12 bases between. Germline V gene lookup returns CDR1 MRHNA and CDR2 SNTAGT. The CDR3 nucleotides read TGTGCCAGCAGTGACGGTCGGAGTGCGAATGAGCAGTTCTTC. Protein sequence: CASSDGRSANEQFF.

This clonotype was seen at least ten times. This chain uses TRBV6-1 with TRBJ2-5, with D perhaps TRBD1 (5 bases). CDR1 MNHNS and CDR2 SASEGT come from the germline V gene. CDR3 length equals 12 residues. With 10 bases removed from V and 5 bases from J, the gap between germline ends came to 14 bases. CDR3: CATSKGLETQYF. The CDR3 DNA reads as TGTGCCACCTCTAAGGGGCTGGAGACCCAGTACTTC.

The V gene is TRBV19, the J gene TRBJ2-5; D is undetermined. The V gene lost 3 bases and the J gene lost 4 bases, with 15 bases spanning the gap. CDR1 is LNHDA, CDR2 SQIVND, per germline (reference sequence). This CDR3 spans 15 amino acids. The CDR3 DNA sequence: TGTGCCAGTAGTATGACTCGTGGAGTAGGAGAGACCCAGTACTTC. This gives the protein CASSMTRGVGETQYF.

This rearrangement joins TRBV7-8 to TRBJ1-5, with a tentative D call TRBD1 (5 bases). The CDR3 totals 15 residues. Germline CDR1 reads SGHVS; CDR2 reads FQNEAQ. Trimming removed 1 base at V and 7 bases at J, with 14 bases between. CDR3 coding DNA: TGTGCCAGCAGCTTAGGCCAGGGAGCCCACCAGCCCCAGCATTTT. It is translated as CASSLGQGAHQPQHF.

This clonotype was detected ten times or more. The chain joins TRBV7-2 to TRBJ1-2; D is unclear. The CDR3 extends over 16 amino acids. V dropped 2 bases and J dropped 5 bases, with 18 bases sitting between them. The germline gives CDR1 SGHTA, CDR2 FQGNSA. CDR3 coding DNA: TGTGCCAGCAGCTTAAGCAACAGCCAACGGGAATATGGCTACACCTTC. Translation gives CASSLSNSQREYGYTF.

This clonotype was found a few times. The V and J genes are TRBV19 and TRBJ2-3, with D possibly being TRBD1 or TRBD2 (5 bases each). V shed 0 bases and J shed 2 bases, with 12 bases lying between them. The CDR3 has 16 residues. Germline V gene sequence: CDR1 LNHDA, CDR2 SQIVND (reference sequence). CDR3 residues: CASSIDRGSNTDTQYF. As DNA, the CDR3 is TGTGCCAGTAGTATAGATCGGGGCAGCAACACAGATACGCAGTATTTT.

This clonotype was seen once. The chain joins TRBV2 to TRBJ2-5, with a possible D match to TRBD2 (6 bases). Trimming pared 5 bases from V and 1 base from J, leaving 20 bases between. This CDR3 comprises 17 residues. CDR1 and CDR2 from the germline V gene are SNHLY and FYNNEI. The CDR3 coding sequence is TGTGCCAGCAGTAAATCGGTGGAGGGTAGAGGCCAAGAGACCCAGTACTTC. This gives the protein CASSKSVEGRGQETQYF. Full variable domain (missing parts from reference TRBV2 and TRBJ2-5): EPEVTQTPSHQVTQMGQEVILRCVPISNHLYFYWYRQILGQKVEFLVSFYNNEISEKSEIFDDQFSVERPDGSNFTLKIRSTKLEDSAMYFCASSKSVEGRGQETQYFGPGTRLLVL.

This clonotype showed up many times. The chain carries TRBV7-2 and TRBJ2-1; D not certain. The CDR3 runs 15 residues. The V end was cut by 1 base, the J end by 7 bases, with 14 bases between. Per the germline V gene, CDR1 is SGHTA and CDR2 is FQGNSA. The CDR3 region is CASSLGSVSLNEQFF. In DNA form, the CDR3 reads TGTGCCAGCAGCTTAGGGAGTGTGAGTTTGAATGAGCAGTTCTTC.

This clonotype was seen many times. The J gene is TRBJ1-5, the V gene TRBV6-5; 7 positions agree with TRBD1. The CDR3 runs 14 residues. The V and J ends lost 0 bases and 5 bases, in that order; junction bases with no gene match: 1. Germline CDR1 is MNHEY and CDR2 is SVGAGI. CDR3 sequence reads: CASSYSTGDQPQHF. The CDR3 bases are TGTGCCAGCAGTTACTCAACAGGGGATCAGCCCCAGCATTTT.

Worth noting for this clonotype: The junction and the germline gene differ at one end; a read error may be behind it. The chain employs TRBV5-3 and TRBJ1-4; 10 bases are shared with TRBD1. TRBV5-3 carries the ORF label, with uncertain function. CDR3 length: 14 residues. The CDR3 loop is CASSLVPGQGLLFF. The CDR3 DNA reads as TGTGCCAGCAGCTTGGTCCCGGGACAGGGGTTACTGTTTTTT.

The chain uses TRBV27 and TRBJ2-2, with TRBD1 matching 8 bases. The CDR3 is 15 amino acids. CDR1 MNHEY and CDR2 SMNVEV come from the germline V gene (reference sequence). V lost 2 bases to trimming and J lost 7 bases; unmatched junction nucleotides: 6. The CDR3 protein is CASSLDRGSYGELFF. The CDR3 bases are TGTGCCAGCAGTTTAGACAGGGGCTCGTACGGGGAGCTGTTTTTT.

This chain links TRBV27 with TRBJ1-5; a weak D match, TRBD1 (5 bases). V was trimmed by 4 bases and J by 5 bases, leaving 12 bases between them. There are 14 residues in the CDR3. From germline, CDR1 is MNHEY and CDR2 SMNVEV (reference sequence). DNA of the CDR3: TGTGCCAGCAGTTCCCACAGGACCGATCAGCCCCAGCATTTT. Residues: CASSSHRTDQPQHF.

Remarks on this clonotype: The junction does not match germline at one end; this may be a read error. The chain employs TRBV6-2 or TRBV6-3 and TRBJ2-1; D not certain. The CDR3 is 17 amino acids. CDR1 MNHEY and CDR2 SVGEGT come from the germline V gene. CDR3 in DNA: TGTGCCAGCAGTTACCCGAGGACCGGGTCCTTGCACAATGAGCAGCTCTTC. It specifies CASSYPRTGSLHNEQLF.

The J gene is TRBJ2-1, the V gene TRBV20-1, with 9 bases that match TRBD2. The germline V gene has CDR1 DFQATT and CDR2 SNEGSKA (reference sequence). The CDR3 runs 14 residues. Germline trimming cut 5 bases from V and 6 bases from J; bases unmatched to any gene: 8. The CDR3 loop is CSAFRLAEFNEQFF. For the CDR3, the DNA is TGCAGTGCTTTTAGACTAGCGGAATTCAATGAGCAGTTCTTC.

This clonotype was seen only a few times. The chain links TRBV11-2 to TRBJ2-1; 8 positions agree with TRBD2. Germline V gene data show CDR1 as SGHAT and CDR2 as FQNNGV. V lost 3 bases and J lost 6; bases outside the gene matches: 4. The CDR3 totals 14 residues. CDR3 DNA sequence: TGTGCCAGCAGCTTGGTCGGGAGGGGCAATGAGCAGTTCTTC. Amino acids: CASSLVGRGNEQFF.

This clonotype was found many times. This rearrangement joins TRBV7-2 to TRBJ1-2; maybe TRBD1 (5 bases). V lost 5 bases and J lost 2, with 15 bases in between. The CDR3 is 15 residues long. Looked up from germline, CDR1 is SGHTA and CDR2 is FQGNSA. The CDR3, as DNA: TGTGCCAGCAGCCCGAGCAGGGTTCAGAACTATGGCTACACCTTC. Its protein is CASSPSRVQNYGYTF. Together with reference TRBV7-2 and TRBJ1-2, the CDR3 gives the full variable domain: GAGVSQSPSNKVTEKGKDVELRCDPISGHTALYWYRQSLGQGLEFLIYFQGNSAPDKSGLPSDRFSAERTGGSVSTLTIQRTQQEDSAVYLCASSPSRVQNYGYTFGSGTRLTVV.

The sample holds many counts of this clonotype. The rearrangement joins TRBV7-2 to TRBJ2-7; D might be TRBD2 (6 bases). V was pared by 1 base and J by 2 bases, with 18 bases between. Germline lookup yields CDR1 SGHTA and CDR2 FQGNSA. This CDR3 comprises 17 residues. The CDR3 sequence: CASSLGQPGLGTYEQYF. CDR3 DNA sequence: TGTGCCAGCAGCTTAGGACAGCCGGGACTGGGAACCTACGAGCAGTACTTC.

This clonotype occurred many times. The V and J genes are TRBV7-2 and TRBJ2-6; no clear D. Trimming stripped 1 base from V and 0 bases from J, with 4 bases between. This CDR3 has 15 residues. The germline V gene has CDR1 SGHTA and CDR2 FQGNSA. CDR3 protein: CASSLDASGANVLTF. The CDR3 bases are TGTGCCAGCAGCTTAGACGCCTCTGGGGCCAACGTCCTGACTTTC. Based on the CDR3 plus reference TRBV7-2 and TRBJ2-6, the full variable domain is GAGVSQSPSNKVTEKGKDVELRCDPISGHTALYWYRQSLGQGLEFLIYFQGNSAPDKSGLPSDRFSAERTGGSVSTLTIQRTQQEDSAVYLCASSLDASGANVLTFGAGSRLTVL.

CDR3 bases: TGTGCCAGCAGCCAAGCACTAAGCAACACTGAAGCTTTCTTT. It is translated as CASSQALSNTEAFF. This sequence joins TRBV14 and TRBJ1-1, with D uncertain. This CDR3 is built from 14 residues. Looked up from germline, CDR1 is SGHDN and CDR2 is FVKESK. The V end was cut by 1 base, the J end by 2 bases, with 8 bases between.

V gene TRBV12-5 combines with J gene TRBJ2-3; 8 nucleotides line up with TRBD1. Germline CDR1 reads LGHNT; CDR2 reads FRNRAP. V was clipped by 1 base and J by 0 bases; unmatched bases: 0. The CDR3 covers 15 residues. The chain's CDR3 is CASGLGQGSTDTQYF. Written as DNA, the CDR3 is TGTGCTAGTGGTTTGGGACAGGGGAGCACAGATACGCAGTATTTT. The full variable domain, completed using reference TRBV12-5 and TRBJ2-3, is DARVTQTPRHKVTEMGQEVTMRCQPILGHNTVFWYRQTMMQGLELLAYFRNRAPLDDSGMPKDRFSAEMPDATLATLKIQPSEPRDSAVYFCASGLGQGSTDTQYFGPGTRLTVL.

A word on this clonotype: This may arise from a read error, as a much more abundant clone is one base away. This chain joins TRBV6-2 or TRBV6-3 and TRBJ2-7; D is unresolved. The CDR3 runs 13 residues. V was cut by 8 bases and J by 2 bases, with 13 bases left in between. The germline CDR1 and CDR2 sequences are MNHEY and SVGEGT. The CDR3 loop is CASVAAPPYEQYF. In DNA form, the CDR3 reads TGTGCCAGCGTGGCAGCCCCACCCTACGAGCAGTACTTC.

This clonotype was counted at least ten times. CDR3 region: CASSPSSGYTF. The CDR3 DNA follows: TGTGCCAGCAGCCCCAGTAGTGGCTACACCTTC. The chain is built from TRBV7-9 and TRBJ1-2; D ambiguous. V was pared by 5 bases and J by 7 bases, with 8 bases between. The CDR3 length is 11 residues. CDR1 SEHNR and CDR2 FQNEAQ come from the germline V gene (reference sequence).

This clonotype has ten or more counts. This sequence joins TRBV19 and TRBJ2-2; TRBD1 matches at 7 bases. The germline V gene encodes CDR1 LNHDA and CDR2 SQIVND (reference sequence). The CDR3 loop spans 14 amino acids. V shed 6 bases and J 7 bases; nucleotides not matched to a gene: 8. The CDR3: CASRRTGWNGELFF. CDR3 nucleotides: TGTGCCAGTAGGCGGACAGGTTGGAACGGGGAGCTGTTTTTT.

The J gene is TRBJ2-5, the V gene TRBV3-1; 8 bases match TRBD1. This CDR3 is 15 amino acids long. Germline V gene data show CDR1 as LGHDT and CDR2 as YNNKEL (reference sequence). Trimming cost V 4 bases and J 7 bases; bases outside gene matches: 11. CDR3 nucleotide sequence: TGTGCCAGCAGCCCCTACGGACAGGGAACGGGGACCCAGTACTTC. Translation: CASSPYGQGTGTQYF.

The V gene is TRBV9, the J gene TRBJ2-4; possible D gene TRBD2, 6 bases. The CDR3 runs to 14 residues. CDR1 is SGDLS, CDR2 YYNGEE, per germline. With 0 bases removed from V and 6 bases from J, the gap between germline ends came to 10 bases. This CDR3 is CASSVGGVGNIQYF. As DNA, the CDR3 is TGTGCCAGCAGCGTAGGGGGGGTTGGAAACATTCAGTACTTC. Full variable domain (rest looked up from reference TRBV9 and TRBJ2-4): DSGVTQTPKHLITATGQRVTLRCSPRSGDLSVYWYQQSLDQGLQFLIQYYNGEERAKGNILERFSAQQFPDLHSELNLSSLELGDSALYFCASSVGGVGNIQYFGAGTRLSVL.